A selection of T cell receptor beta chains follows, all from one sample in a study of T cell responses to AZD1222 COVID-19 vaccine. TCRdb's table, derived via immunoSEQ multiplex PCR, lists solely in-frame clones and lacks some. The profile shows over 120,000 clones, roughly 86% of them singletons. Sample: peripheral blood, taken 28 days after the second dose of the MenACWY control vaccine. The source is an adult who received the MenACWY meningococcal vaccine as a control. Both conserved end residues are part of each CDR3. Fields, in order: clone size, D gene, V gene, J gene, CDR3 DNA, CDR3 protein. A D gene is named only where the DNA matches it firmly. Clone size is given for some rows only: seen once, a few or many times, or a class if the clone is expanded.

>-|-|TRBV28|TRBJ1-4
TGTGCCAGCAGTTTATTTGCGGCTAATGAAAAACTGTTTTTT
CASSLFAANEKLFF
>-|-|TRBV21-1|TRBJ2-4
TGTGCCAGCAGGGACAGGGCAGCCAAAAACATTCAGTACTTC
CASRDRAAKNIQYF
>-|-|TRBV18|TRBJ2-1
TGTGCCAGCTCACCCCCGAGCCGCTCCTACAATGAGCAGTTCTTC
CASSPPSRSYNEQFF
>-|-|TRBV6-2/TRBV6-3|TRBJ1-2
TGTGCCAGCACTTACGGGCCGAGGGACTACACCTTC
CASTYGPRDYTF
>few|-|TRBV19|TRBJ1-5
TGTGCCAGTAGGGACCAGCCCCAGCATTTT
CASRDQPQHF